This T cell receptor (beta chain) stems from a study of control samples from healthy donors and cancer patients. Assay: immunoSEQ multiplex PCR; the TCRdb copy retains only in-frame clones and omits some. The sample has some 130,000 clones, around 90% seen once; the top ten hold roughly 8.7%. V lost 4 bases to trimming and J lost 6 bases, with 14 bases between them. The germline V gene encodes CDR1 SGHTA and CDR2 FQGNSA. CDR3 size: 14 residues. The chain has TRBV7-2 and TRBJ2-3, with D perhaps matching TRBD1 (6 bases). The sequence was collected from a man aged 18-30 years in good health. Sample: blood. The CDR3 sequence is CASSYRELSDTQYF. In nucleotides, the CDR3 is TGTGCCAGCAGCTACAGGGAATTATCGGATACGCAGTATTTT.